A single sample gave rise to the 5 T cell receptor beta chains below, sequenced in a study of blood T cells in healthy people across ages. A sample-barcoded 5' primer and a J-beta primer mix were used in a second PCR of roughly 7 to 12 cycles. TCRdb fed the 5' RACE reads into MiXCR, producing one record per CDR3 protein. The table records some 880,000 distinct CDR3 sequences, approximately 35% of them present only once. Source material: blood. Every receptor here comes from a man in his late teens or twenties in good health.

This clonotype was seen more than once but under ten times. V is TRBV4-3 and J is TRBJ1-1, with D perhaps matching TRBD1 (5 bases). The CDR3 totals 14 residues. V lost 3 bases to trimming and J lost 5 bases, with 13 bases between them. CDR1 LGHNA and CDR2 YSLEER come from the germline V gene. The CDR3 is CASSQARRGTEAFF. The CDR3 coding sequence is TGCGCCAGCAGCCAGGCGAGGAGGGGAACTGAAGCTTTCTTT.

This clonotype occurred a few times. V is TRBV20-1 and J is TRBJ2-1; TRBD2 matches at 9 bases. Germline values: CDR1 DFQATT, CDR2 SNEGSKA (reference sequence). V lost 3 bases to trimming and J lost 7 bases; unmatched junction nucleotides: 7. The CDR3 spans 14 residues. DNA for the CDR3: TGCAGTGCTAGCGGCGGGGGGGCAGTGAATGAGCAGTTCTTC. Its translation: CSASGGGAVNEQFF.

The table lists this clonotype with a few counts. The chain couples TRBV5-1 to TRBJ2-7; 7 bases line up with TRBD1. The V gene end was trimmed by 4 bases and the J gene end by 6 bases; junction bases not matched to a gene: 10. Germline CDR1 SGHRS, CDR2 YFSETQ. The CDR3 totals 14 residues. CDR3 nucleotides: TGCGCCAGCAGCGTGACAGGGTCGGGGCGCGAGCAGTACTTC. As protein: CASSVTGSGREQYF.

This clonotype came up a few times. The chain employs TRBV5-1 and TRBJ1-4; D gene unclear. Trimming cost V 0 bases and J 5 bases, with 17 bases left between them. Germline V gives CDR1 SGHRS, CDR2 YFSETQ. This CDR3 region has 17 residues. Here the CDR3 reads CASSLARGGDGNEKLFF. The CDR3 DNA reads as TGCGCCAGCAGCTTGGCGCGGGGAGGCGATGGCAATGAAAAACTGTTTTTT.

To note about this clonotype: Possible read error: a much larger clone is one base away. The chain uses TRBV4-3 and TRBJ2-3; the D gene could be TRBD1 or TRBD2 (5 bases each). Trimming pared 2 bases from V and 1 base from J, leaving 16 bases between. The CDR3 has 17 amino acids. Germline CDR1 is LGHNA and CDR2 is YSLEER. CDR3 nucleotide sequence: TGCGCCAGCAGCCAACGGGACGTCCGGCGGGGCACAGATACGCAGTATTTT. Translation gives CASSQRDVRRGTDTQYF.